This is a list of T cell receptor beta chains from one sample in a study of memory CD4+ T cells and cytomegalovirus serostatus. Sequencing used immunoSEQ multiplex PCR; TCRdb keeps in-frame clones, though not all of them. Here the sample spans 50,000 to 65,000 clones, 65% to 80% being singletons. Material for sequencing was memory CD4+ T cells from blood. The receptor source for this set is an adult in good health and CMV-seropositive. CDR3s leave out the opening cysteine and the closing phenylalanine or tryptophan. Not every row has a clone size; where given, it reads once, few, many or a size class.

TRBV9,NA,TRBJ2-2,ASSSPGGSNTGELF
TRBV21-1,NA,TRBJ2-1,ASSSPGGPTEQF
TRBV2,NA,TRBJ1-1,ASSEWRVTEAF
TRBV5-6,NA,TRBJ2-5,ASSGGTSGGRLGETQY
TRBV2,NA,TRBJ1-1,ASTWGQPNTEAF
TRBV4-1,NA,TRBJ1-2,ASSQVRGLGYGYT
TRBV10-3,NA,TRBJ1-4,AISVNRNEKLF
TRBV5-1,NA,TRBJ2-7,ASSLDPGLAGAQY
TRBV21-1,NA,TRBJ1-2,ASSILCGVPRNYGYT
TRBV7-9,NA,TRBJ1-5,ASSLDVSTQPQH
TRBV2,NA,TRBJ1-5,ASRKQGAGNQPQH
TRBV7-6,NA,TRBJ2-5,ASSPLGGSETQY
TRBV11-1,NA,TRBJ2-3,ASSLGDFSTDTQY
TRBV19,few,TRBJ1-1,ASTNAGLRTEAF
TRBV23-1,NA,TRBJ2-2,ASRLRQGNTGELF
TRBV4-3,few,TRBJ2-1,ASSHLAGSYNEQF
TRBV7-2,NA,TRBJ2-5,ATRTGAGVETQY
TRBV30,NA,TRBJ2-7,AWSVSQGNIYEQY
TRBV7-9,once,TRBJ1-3,ASSLGAGLSGNTIY
TRBV5-1,once,TRBJ2-2,ASSSSLGELF
TRBV2,NA,TRBJ2-2,ASSVAYTGELF
TRBV6-5,NA,TRBJ1-2,ASSYSLRDGYGYT
TRBV6-6,NA,TRBJ2-7,ASSYDSYEQY
TRBV28,few,TRBJ1-2,ASSLIGGAWYGYT
TRBV13,NA,TRBJ2-7,ASSHSGTFPYEQY
TRBV28,NA,TRBJ2-7,ASSLGGRRHEQY
TRBV12-5,NA,TRBJ2-3,ASGLVLSGQDRTDTQY
TRBV6-1,NA,TRBJ1-1,ASSPRQAVNTEAF
TRBV30,NA,TRBJ1-1,ACSGHRNTEAF
TRBV5-4,NA,TRBJ1-1,ASQMGGHTEAF
TRBV28,few,TRBJ1-1,ASTTTWNTEAF
TRBV7-8,NA,TRBJ2-7,ASSPRRDRPLEQY
TRBV10-1,NA,TRBJ1-1,ASIEVARNVCAFTEAF
TRBV5-1,NA,TRBJ2-1,ASSLVGVGNEQF
TRBV14,NA,TRBJ1-4,ASSLRHPEELF
TRBV18,NA,TRBJ2-5,ASSPTHRDGPGAQY
TRBV29-1,few,TRBJ2-2,SVGRNTGELF
TRBV18,few,TRBJ2-1,ASSPEREAYNEQF
TRBV5-6,NA,TRBJ1-6,ASSLDGGSYNSPLH
TRBV6-5,NA,TRBJ2-5,ASSYRGRGETQY
TRBV29-1,once,TRBJ2-5,SVAAQSQETQY
TRBV28,NA,TRBJ1-6,ASSPSGGEYSPLH
TRBV5-1,NA,TRBJ2-5,ASRGRALNQETQY
TRBV15,NA,TRBJ1-1,ATSREAGNTEAF
TRBV30,NA,TRBJ1-4,AWSGDRGNEKLF
TRBV7-2,NA,TRBJ2-5,ASSSTSGTATQY
TRBV5-4,NA,TRBJ2-1,ASSLGREIFNEQF
TRBV18,NA,TRBJ2-7,ASSSNRDRGYEQY
TRBV19,NA,TRBJ1-2,ASSVPPGRTNYGYT
TRBV7-6,few,TRBJ1-5,ASSPVAGRNQPQH
TRBV7-8,NA,TRBJ1-1,ASSFQTGATEAF
TRBV9,once,TRBJ1-6,ASSQGQGNNSPLH
TRBV5-1,few,TRBJ2-7,ASALAGGKGYEQY